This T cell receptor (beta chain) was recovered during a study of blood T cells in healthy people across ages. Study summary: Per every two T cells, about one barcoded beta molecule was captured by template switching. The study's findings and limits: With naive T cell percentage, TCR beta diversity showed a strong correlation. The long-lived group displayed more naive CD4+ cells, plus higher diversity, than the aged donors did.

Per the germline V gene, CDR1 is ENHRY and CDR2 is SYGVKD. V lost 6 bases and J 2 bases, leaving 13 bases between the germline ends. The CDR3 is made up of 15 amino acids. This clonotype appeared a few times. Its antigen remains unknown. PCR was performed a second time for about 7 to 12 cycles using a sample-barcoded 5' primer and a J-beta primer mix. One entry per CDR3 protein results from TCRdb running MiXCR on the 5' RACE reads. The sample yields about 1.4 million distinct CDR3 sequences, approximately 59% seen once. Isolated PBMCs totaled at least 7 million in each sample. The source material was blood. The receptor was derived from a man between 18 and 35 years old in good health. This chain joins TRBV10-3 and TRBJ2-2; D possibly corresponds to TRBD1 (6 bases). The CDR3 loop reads CAISAGTTNTGELFF. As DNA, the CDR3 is TGTGCCATCAGCGCCGGGACAACAAACACCGGGGAGCTGTTTTTT.